The 14 T cell receptor beta chains reported below all come from one sample, sequenced in a study of blood T cell repertoires in COVID-19 (dated by TCRdb to between 2020 and 2021). Library generation was performed with the immunoSEQ multiplex PCR assay. As stored in TCRdb, this immuneACCESS dataset retains in-frame rearrangements with V and J assigned. A fraction of the clones does not appear; measured against another copy, unresolved V genes explain less than half of the discrepancy, and the remainder lacks a known reason. For this sample the table gives about 130,000 clones, of which roughly 83% were detected only once. The ten largest clones add up to around 3% of the sample. Sequencing was carried out using peripheral blood. The source is a woman aged 80 or over with acute or convalescent COVID-19.

This chain connects TRBV7-2 to TRBJ2-7; a possible D gene is TRBD2 (5 bases). Trimming removed 3 bases from V and 6 bases from J, with 12 bases in between. The CDR3 sequence is 13 residues long. Germline assignment: CDR1 SGHTA and CDR2 FQGNSA. The CDR3 reads CASSFLRGSEQYF. The DNA for the CDR3 is TGTGCCAGCAGCTTCCTTCGGGGTTCCGAGCAGTACTTC.

The chain links TRBV5-6 to TRBJ1-6; D not certain. This CDR3 contains 15 residues. Trimming removed 4 bases from V and 7 bases from J, with 15 bases in between. CDR1 is SGHDT, CDR2 YYEEEE, per germline. Here the CDR3 reads CASSPLGEPNSPLHF. In DNA form, the CDR3 reads TGTGCCAGCAGCCCGTTGGGAGAACCCAATTCACCCCTCCACTTT.

This chain uses TRBV7-8 with TRBJ2-1; D possibly corresponds to TRBD1 (5 bases). The V end was cut by 6 bases, the J end by 6 bases, with 15 bases between. CDR1 and CDR2 from the germline V gene are SGHVS and FQNEAQ. CDR3 length: 14 residues. CDR3 sequence reads: CASRVIAGSNEQFF. CDR3 DNA sequence: TGTGCCAGCAGAGTAATAGCAGGGTCCAATGAGCAGTTCTTC. The full variable domain, rest sourced from reference TRBV7-8 and TRBJ2-1, is GAGVSQSPRYKVAKRGQDVALRCDPISGHVSLFWYQQALGQGPEFLTYFQNEAQLDKSGLPSDRFFAERPEGSVSTLKIQRTQQEDSAVYLCASRVIAGSNEQFFGPGTRLTVL.

This CDR3 is CASSGGTVDNEKLFF. CDR3 nucleotides: TGTGCCAGCAGCGGGGGGACAGTTGATAATGAAAAACTGTTTTTT. The chain joins TRBV5-6 to TRBJ1-4; 7 nucleotides line up with TRBD1. Looked up from germline, CDR1 is SGHDT and CDR2 is YYEEEE. V gave up 4 bases and J gave up 4 bases; unmatched junction bases: 7. The CDR3 covers 15 residues.

The chain combines TRBV27 with TRBJ1-2, with 8 bases that match TRBD1. Germline CDR1 MNHEY, CDR2 SMNVEV (reference sequence). After removal of 4 bases from V and 4 bases from J, the junction contained 5 bases not matched to a gene. CDR3 length: 14 amino acids. Written as DNA, the CDR3 is TGTGCCAGCAGTTCGGACAGGGTTACCTATGGCTACACCTTC. Translating gives CASSSDRVTYGYTF.

This clone was recorded once. This sequence joins TRBV7-8 and TRBJ1-2, with TRBD1 matching 10 bases. The CDR3 spans 16 residues. V gave up 1 base and J gave up 10 bases; unmatched junction bases: 12. Germline lookup yields CDR1 SGHVS and CDR2 FQNEAQ. CDR3 sequence reads: CASSLVWRQGADPYTF. The DNA of the CDR3 is TGTGCCAGCAGCTTAGTATGGCGACAGGGGGCGGACCCCTACACCTTC.

This CDR3 is CASSLGDSPEAFF. CDR3 nucleotides: TGCGCCAGCAGCTTGGGGGACAGTCCTGAAGCTTTCTTT. The V and J genes are TRBV5-1 and TRBJ1-1; 7 nucleotides match TRBD1. The CDR3 length is 13 residues. CDR1 SGHRS and CDR2 YFSETQ come from the germline V gene. V lost 0 bases, J lost 6 bases, and 2 bases stayed unmatched.

The chain combines TRBV5-1 with TRBJ1-1; possibly TRBD1 for D (5 bases). Trimming pared 0 bases from V and 6 bases from J, leaving 9 bases between. The CDR3 is 13 residues long. Germline CDR1 reads SGHRS; CDR2 reads YFSETQ. DNA for the CDR3: TGCGCCAGCAGCTTGGGTTTAGGGGCTGAAGCTTTCTTT. This codes for CASSLGLGAEAFF.

The CDR3 DNA sequence: TGTGCCAGCAGTGAACCCCAGTATGGCTACACCTTC. Protein sequence: CASSEPQYGYTF. The rearrangement joins TRBV6-1 to TRBJ1-2; D gene unclear. The V end lost 2 bases, the J end lost 5 bases, and 6 bases lay between the germline ends. The CDR3 loop spans 12 amino acids. From germline, CDR1 is MNHNS and CDR2 SASEGT.

The J gene is TRBJ1-2, the V gene TRBV5-1, with TRBD1 matching 7 bases. Germline loops: CDR1 SGHRS, CDR2 YFSETQ. The J segment lost 8 bases and the V segment lost 0 bases, leaving 13 bases of the junction unmatched. This CDR3 comprises 16 residues. The CDR3 nucleotides read TGCGCCAGCAGCTTGGTAGGTAGAGGGGGCGAGGACGGCTACACCTTC. This translates into CASSLVGRGGEDGYTF.

This clone was observed a handful of times. The V call is TRBV5-1, the J call TRBJ1-1; TRBD1 matches 8 bases. CDR1 and CDR2 from the germline V gene are SGHRS and YFSETQ. This CDR3 region has 18 residues. Unmatched junction bases numbered 14, after V lost 4 bases and J lost 0 bases. The DNA for the CDR3 is TGCGCCAGCAGCCTCATCGGACAGGGTAGGATGGTGAACACTGAAGCTTTCTTT. It translates to CASSLIGQGRMVNTEAFF.

The chain is built from TRBV30 and TRBJ2-1, with 7 bases identical to TRBD1. The CDR3 is made up of 14 amino acids. Germline loops: CDR1 GTSNPN, CDR2 SVGIG (reference sequence). J gave up 7 bases and V 3 bases, and 9 bases lay outside the gene matches. For the CDR3, the DNA is TGTGCCTGGAGAGGAGAGGGGGCCGGGAATGAGCAGTTCTTC. Translating it yields CAWRGEGAGNEQFF.

The chain employs TRBV5-1 and TRBJ2-7; no reliable D call. The V and J ends lost 2 bases and 2 bases respectively, with 8 bases between them. The germline CDR1 and CDR2 sequences are SGHRS and YFSETQ. CDR3 length: 13 residues. The CDR3 reads CASSFQETYEQYF. The DNA for the CDR3 is TGCGCCAGCAGCTTCCAAGAGACCTACGAGCAGTACTTC.

The chain joins TRBV5-6 to TRBJ1-4; unclear D gene. Deletions cut 3 bases from V and 7 bases from J, with 16 bases between. This CDR3 is 15 amino acids long. CDR1 SGHDT and CDR2 YYEEEE come from the germline V gene. The CDR3 DNA reads TGTGCCAGCAGCTCGCCCACACGGGGTGGTGAAAAACTGTTTTTT. It translates to CASSSPTRGGEKLFF.